This T cell receptor (beta chain) stems from a study of OX40 agonist ivuxolimab in advanced cancers. Study as a whole: Patients were treated with ivuxolimab, an agonistic anti-OX40 (CD134) antibody. Three patients, one with hepatocellular carcinoma and two with cutaneous melanoma, achieved partial responses.

V lost 4 bases, J lost 7 bases, and 8 bases lay in between. This CDR3 is built from 12 residues. Germline CDR1 reads MNHEY; CDR2 reads SMNVEV (reference sequence). TCRdb's copy holds only in-frame clones and misses some; the assay was immunoSEQ multiplex PCR. The sample has 85,000 to 95,000 clones, approximately 89% seen once. Autoimmune disease history or systemic immunosuppression excluded patients. V is TRBV27 and J is TRBJ2-1; D is unclear. The clonotype comes from an adult with an advanced solid tumor such as melanoma, head and neck, liver or kidney cancer. Sequenced here: CD4+ or CD8+ T cells sorted from blood, sampled in a trial of the OX40 agonist ivuxolimab. This chain's CDR3 is CASSSVGNEQFF. Here the CDR3 DNA reads TGTGCCAGCAGTTCGGTGGGGAATGAGCAGTTCTTC.